This T cell receptor beta chain comes out of a study of CD8+ T cells in alopecia areata. Concerning this clone itself: Its antigen is unidentified.

Study-level results: Lesional tissue from the scalp (especially in alopecia totalis/universalis) showed higher clonality than normal scalp. In scalp samples, resident alphabeta T cells of normal skin are also sequenced.

The CDR3 totals 14 residues. V shed 0 bases and J shed 1 base, with 6 bases lying between them. Germline loops: CDR1 ENHRY, CDR2 SYGVKD. Lesional scalp tissue (obtained by punch biopsy) and peripheral blood were collected from alopecia areata patients. The researchers isolated CD4+ and CD8+ T cells from PBMCs by sorting. Investigators isolated RNA and reverse transcribed it into cDNA to act as the sequencing template. The protocol was immunoSEQ multiplex PCR, while the TCRdb copy is restricted to in-frame clones and leaves out a portion. In the table there are approximately 98,000 clones, about 50% of which are singletons.

This clonotype was obtained from a human donor with alopecia areata. Sequencing was done on a sample of NKG2D-low CD8+ T cells sorted from blood. The chain employs TRBV10-3 and TRBJ1-1; maybe TRBD1 (5 bases). CDR3 residues: CAISESGGNTEAFF. In nucleotides, the CDR3 is TGTGCCATCAGTGAGTCTGGGGGGAACACTGAAGCTTTCTTT.